A single sample gave rise to the 10 T cell receptor beta chains below, sequenced in a study of blood T cell repertoires in COVID-19. Here immunoSEQ multiplex PCR was the method, and the copy in TCRdb shows in-frame clones only, minus some. The table lists hundreds of thousands of clones, 86% of them singletons. What was sequenced was peripheral blood. The receptors here all came from a woman aged 25 to 45 with active or convalescent COVID-19.

This chain uses TRBV11-2 with TRBJ2-7, with 8 bases identical to TRBD1. This CDR3 has 15 amino acids. Germline CDR1 SGHAT, CDR2 FQNNGV. Unmatched junction bases numbered 7, after V lost 1 base and J lost 5 bases. CDR3 amino acids: CASSLGATGAHEQYF. The CDR3 DNA sequence: TGTGCCAGCAGCTTAGGTGCGACAGGGGCCCACGAGCAGTACTTC.

The chain combines TRBV5-1 with TRBJ2-7; D possibly corresponds to TRBD2 (5 bases). The CDR3 totals 15 residues. Germline values: CDR1 SGHRS, CDR2 YFSETQ. Trimming removed 1 base from V and 2 bases from J, with 13 bases in between. CDR3 amino acids: CASSLSGVLTYEQYF. The CDR3 DNA is TGCGCCAGCAGCTTGTCCGGGGTACTGACCTACGAGCAGTACTTC.

This chain uses TRBV2 with TRBJ2-1; no clear D. Germline CDR1 and CDR2: SNHLY and FYNNEI. This CDR3 contains 13 residues. With 2 bases removed from V and 8 bases from J, the gap between germline ends came to 10 bases. The CDR3 nucleotides read TGTGCCAGCAGTGAATTGGTGGCGGATGAGCAGTTCTTC. Protein product: CASSELVADEQFF. The full variable domain, in which reference TRBV2 and TRBJ2-1 provide the parts outside the CDR3, is EPEVTQTPSHQVTQMGQEVILRCVPISNHLYFYWYRQILGQKVEFLVSFYNNEISEKSEIFDDQFSVERPDGSNFTLKIRSTKLEDSAMYFCASSELVADEQFFGPGTRLTVL.

This clone was recorded only once. The rearrangement links TRBV29-1 to TRBJ1-2; 8 nucleotides align to TRBD1. The CDR3 length is 13 residues. Germline V gives CDR1 SQVTM, CDR2 ANQGSEA. V shed 6 bases and J 4 bases; nucleotides not matched to a gene: 7. DNA of the CDR3: TGCAGCGTGTCGCCGGGACAGGTCTATGGCTACACCTTC. Its protein product is CSVSPGQVYGYTF.

This clone showed up just once. CDR3 in amino acids: CSVERGGAGEKLFF. The CDR3, as DNA: TGCAGCGTTGAAAGGGGGGGCGCGGGGGAAAAACTGTTTTTT. V gene TRBV29-1 combines with J gene TRBJ1-4; the D gene is possibly TRBD1 (6 bases). Trimming took 2 bases from V and 8 from J, leaving 15 bases between them. This CDR3 spans 14 amino acids. Germline assignment: CDR1 SQVTM and CDR2 ANQGSEA.

The rearrangement joins TRBV7-8 to TRBJ1-4; unclear D gene. CDR3 size: 15 residues. CDR1 is SGHVS, CDR2 FQNEAQ, per germline. V was shortened by 1 base and J by 5 bases, with 11 bases between the two germline ends. Here the CDR3 reads CASSLGVRKNEKLFF. CDR3 coding DNA: TGTGCCAGCAGCTTAGGAGTCAGGAAAAATGAAAAACTGTTTTTT.

The chain employs TRBV4-2 and TRBJ1-1; D call uncertain. The germline V gene encodes CDR1 LGHNA and CDR2 YNFKEQ. V was trimmed by 4 bases and J by 2 bases, leaving 11 bases between them. This CDR3 contains 14 residues. The CDR3 sequence: CASSRHDKNTEAFF. CDR3 nucleotides: TGTGCCAGCAGCCGTCACGACAAAAACACTGAAGCTTTCTTT.

The chain carries TRBV7-9 and TRBJ2-3; D may be TRBD2 (6 bases). In germline, CDR1 is SEHNR, CDR2 FQNEAQ (reference sequence). CDR3 size: 18 residues. V was cut by 1 base and J by 2 bases, with 19 bases left in between. The CDR3 nucleotides are TGTGCCAGCAGCTTAGAGGCTAGCGCGACCGGGGCCACAGATACGCAGTATTTT. Protein sequence: CASSLEASATGATDTQYF.

The CDR3 region has the DNA TGTGCCAGCAGCTTAAGGGGCCACAACCAAGAAGCTTTCTTT. Protein: CASSLRGHNQEAFF. The V call is TRBV7-2, the J call TRBJ1-1, with a weak D call TRBD1 (5 bases). CDR1 and CDR2 from the germline V gene are SGHTA and FQGNSA. This CDR3 region has 14 residues. V lost 2 bases and J 8 bases, leaving 15 bases between the germline ends.

The V gene is TRBV19, the J gene TRBJ1-1; D possibly corresponds to TRBD1 (5 bases). The germline CDR1 and CDR2 sequences are LNHDA and SQIVND (reference sequence). V lost 7 bases to trimming and J lost 2 bases, with 14 bases between them. The CDR3 spans 14 residues. The CDR3 DNA follows: TGTGCCAGTAACGGGGGGACCTATAACACTGAAGCTTTCTTT. It encodes CASNGGTYNTEAFF.